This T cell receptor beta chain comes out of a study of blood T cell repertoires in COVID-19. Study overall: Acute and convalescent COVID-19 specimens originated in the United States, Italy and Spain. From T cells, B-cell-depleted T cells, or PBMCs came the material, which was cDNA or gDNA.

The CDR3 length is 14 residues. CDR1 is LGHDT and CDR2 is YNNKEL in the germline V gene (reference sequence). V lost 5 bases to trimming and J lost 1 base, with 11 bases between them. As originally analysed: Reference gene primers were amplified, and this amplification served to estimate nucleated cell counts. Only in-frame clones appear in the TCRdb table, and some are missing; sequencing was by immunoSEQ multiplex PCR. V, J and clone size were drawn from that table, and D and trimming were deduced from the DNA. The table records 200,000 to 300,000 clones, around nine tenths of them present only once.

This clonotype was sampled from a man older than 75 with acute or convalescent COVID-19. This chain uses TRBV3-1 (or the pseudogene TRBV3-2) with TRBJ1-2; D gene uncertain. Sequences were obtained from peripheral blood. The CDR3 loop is CASSRTGGNYGYTF. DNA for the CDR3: TGTGCCAGCAGCAGGACGGGAGGTAACTATGGCTACACCTTC.